The 20 T cell receptor beta chains below were found in one sample sequenced in a study of blood T cell repertoires in COVID-19. Data came from immunoSEQ multiplex PCR; TCRdb stores just in-frame clones and leaves some out. This sample has some 280,000 clones, with 86% found just once. The specimen was peripheral blood. Receptors originate from a woman in her thirties with active or convalescent COVID-19.

CDR3 sequence reads: CASSRDRDSQPQHF. CDR3 nucleotide sequence: TGTGCCAGCAGCAGAGACAGGGATTCTCAGCCCCAGCATTTT. The chain uses TRBV6-6 and TRBJ1-5; 7 nucleotides match TRBD1. After removal of 6 bases from V and 6 bases from J, the junction contained 8 bases not matched to a gene. The CDR3 loop spans 14 amino acids. CDR1 MNHNY and CDR2 SVGAGI come from the germline V gene (reference sequence).

In this sample, this clone turned up a few times. The V gene is TRBV6-6, the J gene TRBJ1-6; 12 bases are a match to TRBD1. This CDR3 spans 16 amino acids. CDR1 and CDR2 from the germline V gene are MNHNY and SVGAGI (reference sequence). V shed 2 bases and J 14 bases; nucleotides not matched to a gene: 10. The chain's CDR3 is CASSYGTGGLRLALHF. CDR3 nucleotide sequence: TGTGCCAGCAGTTACGGGACAGGGGGCCTTCGGTTGGCCCTCCACTTT.

The chain couples TRBV3-1 (or the pseudogene TRBV3-2) to TRBJ1-2; 7 positions agree with TRBD1. From germline, CDR1 is LGHDT and CDR2 YNNKEL (reference sequence). The CDR3 loop spans 13 amino acids. J was trimmed by 2 bases and V by 4 bases; bases with no gene match: 1. CDR3 in DNA: TGTGCCAGCAGCCCCAGGGGGAACTATGGCTACACCTTC. Protein sequence: CASSPRGNYGYTF.

This rearrangement joins TRBV18 to TRBJ2-1, with 13 bases matching TRBD2. CDR3 length: 17 residues. CDR1 is KGHSH, CDR2 LQKENI, per germline. V was pared by 5 bases and J by 2 bases, with 6 bases of the junction left unmatched. In nucleotides, the CDR3 is TGTGCCAGCTCAATGGGACTAGCGGGGAGGCCCTACAATGAGCAGTTCTTC. Its translation is CASSMGLAGRPYNEQFF.

The V call is TRBV6-2 or TRBV6-3, the J call TRBJ2-1; 8 bases are a match to TRBD2. The CDR3 consists of 15 residues. J gave up 7 bases and V 5 bases, and 10 bases lay outside the gene matches. Germline CDR1 reads MNHEY; CDR2 reads SVGEGT. The CDR3 loop is CASSPGGAGGNEQFF. The CDR3 DNA reads TGTGCCAGCAGTCCCGGGGGGGCCGGGGGTAATGAGCAGTTCTTC.

V is TRBV10-3 and J is TRBJ1-1; D is possibly TRBD1 (5 bases). V was cut by 4 bases and J by 3 bases, with 15 bases left in between. Per germline, CDR1 ENHRY and CDR2 SYGVKD. CDR3 length equals 15 residues. CDR3 loop: CAISAGQGVYTEAFF. The CDR3 nucleotides read TGTGCCATCAGTGCGGGTCAAGGGGTTTACACTGAAGCTTTCTTT.

The chain couples TRBV28 to TRBJ2-5, with D maybe TRBD2 (7 bases). Germline values: CDR1 MDHEN, CDR2 SYDVKM. The CDR3 contains 15 residues. Trimming pared 4 bases from V and 4 bases from J, leaving 16 bases between. CDR3 DNA sequence: TGTGCCAGCAGTTCTGGGGGGGGCTTGGGAGAGACCCAGTACTTC. Translated, it gives CASSSGGGLGETQYF.

This chain uses TRBV5-4 with TRBJ1-6; D gene uncertain. There are 14 residues in the CDR3. Trimming removed 1 base from V and 5 bases from J, with 7 bases in between. Germline CDR1 and CDR2: SGHNT and YYREEE (reference sequence). The CDR3 loop reads CASSLPGNNSPLHF. The CDR3 DNA is TGTGCCAGCAGCTTGCCCGGTAATAATTCACCCCTCCACTTT.

This chain joins TRBV6-1 and TRBJ2-5, with 8 bases fitting TRBD1. The CDR3 length is 14 residues. J was trimmed by 5 bases and V by 3 bases; bases with no gene match: 5. CDR1 and CDR2 from the germline V gene are MNHNS and SASEGT. CDR3 amino acids: CASSEGRGLETQYF. The CDR3 DNA sequence: TGTGCCAGCAGTGAGGGCAGGGGGCTGGAGACCCAGTACTTC.

The V gene is TRBV5-1, the J gene TRBJ2-2, with D perhaps matching TRBD1 (6 bases). Germline V CDR1 and CDR2: SGHRS, YFSETQ. The CDR3 covers 16 residues. The germline V and J ends were trimmed by 0 bases and 4 bases, with 13 bases remaining between them. This CDR3 reads CASSLDRAGSTGELFF. For the CDR3, the DNA is TGCGCCAGCAGCTTGGACAGGGCAGGGAGCACCGGGGAGCTGTTTTTT.

A few counts support this clone. This chain uses TRBV7-3 with TRBJ2-2; TRBD1 matches 11 bases. Trimming at V came to 0 bases and at J to 4 bases, leaving 4 bases not matched to a gene. The CDR3 runs 17 residues. Germline loops: CDR1 SGHTA, CDR2 FQGTGA. Written as DNA, the CDR3 is TGTGCCAGCAGCTTAACGGGACAGGGGGATAGCACCGGGGAGCTGTTTTTT. Its translation is CASSLTGQGDSTGELFF.

The chain joins TRBV30 to TRBJ1-6; D remains ambiguous. The length of the CDR3 is 15 residues. Germline V gives CDR1 GTSNPN, CDR2 SVGIG (reference sequence). Trimming removed 7 bases from V and 7 bases from J, with 20 bases in between. The chain's CDR3 is CAFTGFGGSNSPLHF. The CDR3 region has the DNA TGTGCCTTCACGGGGTTTGGAGGTAGCAATTCACCCCTCCACTTT.

The chain is built from TRBV19 and TRBJ2-5; D possibly corresponds to TRBD1 (6 bases). Germline V gene lookup returns CDR1 LNHDA and CDR2 SQIVND (reference sequence). Between the trimmed V and J ends, which lost 6 bases and 2 bases, there was a span of 13 bases. The length of the CDR3 is 14 residues. CDR3 coding DNA: TGTGCCAGTAGCCCAGGGGAAGGGCAAGAGACCCAGTACTTC. As protein: CASSPGEGQETQYF.

This chain joins TRBV18 and TRBJ2-7; 9 bases agree with TRBD1. The V gene end was trimmed by 4 bases and the J gene end by 2 bases; junction bases not matched to a gene: 6. The CDR3 length is 15 residues. Germline loops: CDR1 KGHSH, CDR2 LQKENI. For the CDR3, the DNA is TGTGCCAGCTCACTCCGGGACAGGGCTACCTACGAGCAGTACTTC. Translating it yields CASSLRDRATYEQYF.

The rearrangement links TRBV5-6 to TRBJ2-7, with D perhaps TRBD1 (5 bases). Germline V gene sequence: CDR1 SGHDT, CDR2 YYEEEE. This CDR3 region has 17 residues. V was cut by 0 bases and J by 1 base, with 17 bases left in between. As DNA, the CDR3 is TGTGCCAGCAGCTTGGCAGCGCAGGGTTTATGGTCCTACGAGCAGTACTTC. Amino acids: CASSLAAQGLWSYEQYF.

The chain recombines TRBV21-1 with TRBJ1-4; the table's D call TRBD1 went unverified against the DNA. TRBV21-1 is recorded as a pseudogene. The CDR3 runs to 14 residues. DNA for the CDR3: TGTGCCAGCAGCAGGGACATTTTAATGAAAAGGCTGTTTTTT. It is translated as CASSRDILMKRLFF.

This chain links TRBV6-5 with TRBJ1-1; D unclear. CDR1 and CDR2 from the germline V gene are MNHEY and SVGAGI. V was trimmed by 6 bases and J by 3 bases, leaving 11 bases between them. This CDR3 spans 13 amino acids. The CDR3 region has the DNA TGTGCCAGCAGCGCAGGCCGGTACACTGAAGCTTTCTTT. The encoded protein is CASSAGRYTEAFF.

J is TRBJ2-2 and V is TRBV7-2; 10 nucleotides line up with TRBD2. This CDR3 is 17 amino acids long. Unmatched junction bases numbered 7, after V lost 2 bases and J lost 4 bases. Germline-derived CDR1 and CDR2 are SGHTA and FQGNSA. CDR3 loop: CASSLMASGGPTGELFF. The CDR3 nucleotides read TGTGCCAGCAGCTTAATGGCTAGCGGGGGACCCACCGGGGAGCTGTTTTTT.

This chain uses TRBV21-1 with TRBJ2-2; the table's D call TRBD1 went unverified against the DNA. TRBV21-1 is given as a pseudogene. This CDR3 contains 17 residues. CDR3 nucleotides: TGTGCCAGCAGCCTTCCGGGACAGGGGTTCAGTGCCGGGGAGCTGTTTTTT. It translates to CASSLPGQGFSAGELFF.

This chain connects TRBV10-2 to TRBJ1-2; D is uncertain. V gave up 7 bases and J gave up 3 bases, with 12 bases separating them. The CDR3 loop spans 13 amino acids. Looked up from germline, CDR1 is WSHSY and CDR2 is SAAADI. The CDR3, as DNA: TGCGCCAGCACCCCGTTTTCGGACTATGGCTACACCTTC. It is translated as CASTPFSDYGYTF.